This TCR beta chain came from a study of response to subunit inactivated influenza vaccine. Findings and caveats of the study: The authors offered the suggestion that each seasonal influenza vaccination recruits few new T cells.

This clonotype was seen repeatedly, ten times or more. Its antigen is unidentified. From the RT-PCR reads, TCRdb called clonotypes with MiXCR, one entry per CDR3 protein. The data contain 180,000 or so distinct CDR3 sequences, approximately 12% of them singletons. Germline V gives CDR1 KGHSH, CDR2 LQKENI. The CDR3 extends over 16 amino acids. The V gene end was trimmed by 2 bases and the J gene end by 8 bases; junction bases not matched to a gene: 9. These records were also assigned to another study, of T cells expressing NK-cell markers. That publication notes: Making the TCR beta cDNA relied on 5'RACE template switching with UMIs. According to the study, TCR beta repertoires originated from sorted CD3+CD56+NKG2C+, CD3+CD56+NKG2C- and CD3+CD56-NKG2C+ T cells. Where several donors were concerned, these clonotypes also led the CD3+CD56-NKG2C+ fraction.

This receptor was identified in a man aged 45-60 years who received an inactivated influenza vaccine. Sequencing used CD8+ T cells sorted from PBMCs, obtained roughly 12 days after vaccination. The V call is TRBV18, the J call TRBJ2-1, with TRBD1 matching 10 bases. DNA of the CDR3: TGTGCCAGCTCACCAAATCCCGGGACAGGGGTGGATGAGCAGTTCTTC. This gives the protein CASSPNPGTGVDEQFF.